This T cell receptor (beta chain) was sequenced in a study of cytomegalovirus exposure and HLA in healthy donors. Study-wide results and caveats: Follow-up analysis later connected one missense variant in DCLRE1C with trimming of TCR beta V- and J-genes.

Nominal health characterized the donors when sampled, though unrecorded immune exposures were likely. The germline V gene has CDR1 SGDLS and CDR2 YYNGEE. Germline trimming cut 3 bases from V and 9 bases from J; bases unmatched to any gene: 8. CDR3 length equals 15 residues. Worth noting for this clone: Its antigen is unknown.

The PCR used 60 Vbeta and 13 Jbeta primers. TCRdb's copy holds only in-frame clones and misses some; the assay was immunoSEQ multiplex PCR. Of 60,000 to 100,000 clones detected, 78% appear once; the ten largest clones hold roughly 6%. The J gene is TRBJ2-1, the V gene TRBV9, with TRBD2 matching 11 bases. Sequencing used PBMCs. This TCR was sampled from a male donor in good health and CMV-seropositive. In DNA, the CDR3 is TGTGCCAGCAGCGCACTTAGCGGGGGGGCCTCTGAGCAGTTCTTC. Translated, it gives CASSALSGGASEQFF.